This TCR beta chain was identified in a study of T cell repertoires in cytomegalovirus infection. Study overall: CMV epitopes used comprised recently identified HLA-C-restricted ones and well-studied HLA-B-restricted ones.

The V gene's germline CDR1 is ENHRY and CDR2 SYGVKD. The CDR3 runs 15 residues. V was shortened by 2 bases and J by 0 bases, with 10 bases between the two germline ends. A single record per CDR3 protein comes from TCRdb applying MiXCR to the reads. The table includes some 900,000 distinct CDR3 sequences, roughly 33% detected once. Remarks on this clonotype: Its specificity is not known.

Sample: cultured CD8+ T cells from PBMCs, taken from culture after CMV antigen stimulation. This chain uses TRBV10-3 with TRBJ1-1; D is possibly TRBD1 (6 bases). The TCR was taken from a human donor in good health (CMV status not recorded). Some clones in this sample may be carry-over from other donors' samples. CDR3: CAISEDRSLNTEAFF. CDR3 sequence (DNA): TGTGCCATCAGTGAGGACAGGTCCTTGAACACTGAAGCTTTCTTT.